These 16 T cell receptor beta chains share one sample of origin, sequenced in a study of OX40 agonist ivuxolimab in advanced cancers. Assay used: immunoSEQ multiplex PCR; TCRdb lists only in-frame clones, some missing. The table records roughly 56,000 clones, just over 85% of them present only once. Sequences were derived from CD4+ or CD8+ T cells sorted from blood, sampled in a trial of the OX40 agonist ivuxolimab. These TCRs come from an adult with an advanced solid tumor such as melanoma, head and neck, liver or kidney cancer.

This clone was detected only once. J is TRBJ2-7 and V is TRBV6-1; D possibly corresponds to TRBD1 (7 bases). The V end lost 5 bases, the J end lost 2 bases, and 13 bases lay between the germline ends. CDR1 is MNHNS, CDR2 SASEGT, per germline. The CDR3 is made up of 14 amino acids. CDR3 amino acids: CASSPGGTAYEQYF. The CDR3 DNA follows: TGTGCCAGCAGTCCAGGGGGGACCGCCTACGAGCAGTACTTC.

The chain uses TRBV5-1 and TRBJ2-7; weak D call: TRBD2 (7 bases). Germline CDR1 and CDR2: SGHRS and YFSETQ. The V end was cut by 4 bases, the J end by 3 bases, with 17 bases between. This CDR3 region has 15 residues. CDR3: CASSRPEGGRYEQYF. In nucleotides, the CDR3 is TGCGCCAGCAGCCGGCCCGAGGGGGGGCGCTACGAGCAGTACTTC.

The sample holds one count of this clone. This rearrangement joins TRBV19 to TRBJ1-5; D remains ambiguous. V lost 0 bases, J lost 1 base, and 10 bases lay in between. Per the germline V gene, CDR1 is LNHDA and CDR2 is SQIVND (reference sequence). The CDR3 length is 16 residues. CDR3 DNA sequence: TGTGCCAGTAGTATAGAAAGACGCTGGAGCAATCAGCCCCAGCATTTT. Protein sequence: CASSIERRWSNQPQHF.

The sample holds a few counts of this clone. The chain uses TRBV29-1 and TRBJ2-7; 10 positions agree with TRBD1. Looked up from germline, CDR1 is SQVTM and CDR2 is ANQGSEA. After removal of 6 bases from V and 7 bases from J, the junction contained 6 bases not matched to a gene. The CDR3 covers 12 residues. The chain's CDR3 is CSVGGQGREQYF. DNA of the CDR3: TGCAGCGTGGGGGGACAGGGGCGAGAGCAGTACTTC.

V usage is TRBV18 and J usage is TRBJ1-5; tentative D call: TRBD1 (6 bases). V gave up 3 bases and J gave up 0 bases, with 9 bases separating them. CDR1 is KGHSH, CDR2 LQKENI, per germline. The CDR3 sequence is 15 residues long. This chain's CDR3 is CASSPGQISNQPQHF. CDR3 bases: TGTGCCAGCTCACCCGGACAGATTAGCAATCAGCCCCAGCATTTT. The complete variable domain, with remaining parts taken from reference TRBV18 and TRBJ1-5, reads NAGVMQNPRHLVRRRGQEARLRCSPMKGHSHVYWYRQLPEEGLKFMVYLQKENIIDESGMPKERFSAEFPKEGPSILRIQQVVRGDSAAYFCASSPGQISNQPQHFGDGTRLSIL.

V gene TRBV6-1 combines with J gene TRBJ2-7, with 10 bases aligning to TRBD1. V gave up 8 bases and J gave up 3 bases; unmatched junction bases: 4. The CDR3 extends over 13 amino acids. Germline V gene sequence: CDR1 MNHNS, CDR2 SASEGT. CDR3 in amino acids: CASGWTGGYEQYF. The DNA for the CDR3 is TGTGCCAGCGGATGGACAGGGGGCTACGAGCAGTACTTC.

J is TRBJ2-1 and V is TRBV15; 12 bases line up with TRBD2. V lost 5 bases to trimming and J lost 3 bases; unmatched junction nucleotides: 5. CDR1 and CDR2 (germline): LNHNV, YYDKDF (reference sequence). CDR3 length equals 16 residues. The CDR3 region has the DNA TGTGCCACCAGCGTTAAACTAGCGGGAGGCTACAATGAGCAGTTCTTC. This encodes CATSVKLAGGYNEQFF.

The CDR3 sequence: CASSVRLAHTQYF. The CDR3 DNA reads TGTGCCAGCAGCGTCAGACTAGCCCATACGCAGTATTTT. This chain connects TRBV7-2 to TRBJ2-3; 7 positions agree with TRBD2. Germline lookup yields CDR1 SGHTA and CDR2 FQGNSA. The CDR3 runs to 13 residues. Unmatched junction bases numbered 6, after V lost 5 bases and J lost 7 bases.

This clone was seen only a few times. The chain has TRBV10-2 and TRBJ1-1; 7 nucleotides align to TRBD1. Germline V CDR1 and CDR2: WSHSY, SAAADI. V shed 6 bases, J shed 1 base, and the junction held 2 bases outside the gene matches. The CDR3 is 13 residues long. CDR3 residues: CASSRDRNTEAFF. The DNA of the CDR3 is TGCGCCAGCAGCAGGGACAGGAACACTGAAGCTTTCTTT.

This chain links TRBV6-1 with TRBJ2-5, with 9 positions matching TRBD2. Looked up from germline, CDR1 is MNHNS and CDR2 is SASEGT. The CDR3 loop spans 17 amino acids. Trimming cost V 0 bases and J 3 bases; bases outside gene matches: 8. DNA of the CDR3: TGTGCCAGCAGTGAAGCGCCGAGCGGGGGGTATAAAGAGACCCAGTACTTC. It yields the protein CASSEAPSGGYKETQYF.

This clone appeared a single time. The chain joins TRBV28 to TRBJ2-7, with 8 nucleotides matching TRBD2. The CDR3 is made up of 14 amino acids. Germline values: CDR1 MDHEN, CDR2 SYDVKM. V shed 5 bases and J 4 bases; nucleotides not matched to a gene: 7. CDR3 amino acids: CASSPSGRSYEQYF. CDR3 nucleotides: TGTGCCAGCAGTCCAAGCGGGAGATCGTACGAGCAGTACTTC.

This sequence joins TRBV27 and TRBJ2-5, with TRBD2 matching 12 bases. Losses at the gene ends were 4 bases for V and 2 bases for J; bases not matched to a gene: 8. CDR1 is MNHEY and CDR2 is SMNVEV in the germline V gene (reference sequence). The CDR3 runs to 17 residues. The CDR3 here is CASSSRTTSGGQETQYF. The CDR3 DNA reads TGTGCCAGCAGTTCCCGGACGACTAGCGGGGGACAAGAGACCCAGTACTTC.

V gene TRBV5-5 combines with J gene TRBJ1-6; D not certain. This CDR3 spans 15 amino acids. The germline V gene has CDR1 SGHKS and CDR2 YYEKEE (reference sequence). The V end lost 2 bases, the J end lost 7 bases, and 13 bases lay between the germline ends. In DNA form, the CDR3 reads TGTGCCAGCAGCTTAGGAGGAATGTTAAATTCACCCCTCCACTTT. Protein sequence: CASSLGGMLNSPLHF.

V usage is TRBV7-2 and J usage is TRBJ1-1, with no clear D. The V end was cut by 3 bases, the J end by 8 bases, with 10 bases between. Germline V gives CDR1 SGHTA, CDR2 FQGNSA. CDR3 length equals 12 residues. For the CDR3, the DNA is TGTGCCAGCAGCTTCCAGCAAAGGGAAGCTTTCTTT. It specifies CASSFQQREAFF. Supplemented by reference TRBV7-2 and TRBJ1-1, the full variable domain reads GAGVSQSPSNKVTEKGKDVELRCDPISGHTALYWYRQSLGQGLEFLIYFQGNSAPDKSGLPSDRFSAERTGGSVSTLTIQRTQQEDSAVYLCASSFQQREAFFGQGTRLTVV.

The chain combines TRBV2 with TRBJ2-2, with 12 bases fitting TRBD2. Germline-derived CDR1 and CDR2 are SNHLY and FYNNEI. The CDR3 is made up of 15 amino acids. Germline trimming cut 4 bases from V and 4 bases from J; bases unmatched to any gene: 1. The CDR3 region has the DNA TGTGCCAGCAGTGCGGGACTAGCGGGCACCGGGGAGCTGTTTTTT. Protein product: CASSAGLAGTGELFF.

CDR3 sequence: CASRHRGPSGLGEKLFF. In DNA form, the CDR3 reads TGTGCCAGCAGACACAGGGGACCATCTGGGCTGGGCGAAAAACTGTTTTTT. The genes are TRBV11-2 and TRBJ1-4; 7 bases fit TRBD1. Looked up from germline, CDR1 is SGHAT and CDR2 is FQNNGV. CDR3 size: 17 residues. Trimming at V came to 6 bases and at J to 8 bases, leaving 18 bases not matched to a gene.